This T cell receptor beta chain appears in the sequencing data of a study of cytomegalovirus exposure and HLA in healthy donors. PCR primers comprised 60 Vbeta and 13 Jbeta primers. This table comes from immunoSEQ multiplex PCR, and its TCRdb copy is limited to in-frame clones, with some not included. In the table there are under 150,000 clones, more than 70% of which are singletons. This clone came up a few times. Its antigen remains unknown. Donors likely had unrecorded immune exposures despite being nominally healthy when sampled. Study-wide findings and caveats: The listing of roughly 160 TCR beta chains classed them as cytomegalovirus-associated. Earlier analysis yielded a pattern in which most TCR beta V segments were productive about 87% or about 30% of the time. It was taken for granted in presence/absence analyses that sequencing depth across donors was roughly uniform.

The clonotype comes from a man aged 45-65 years in good health and CMV-seronegative. Sequences were obtained from PBMCs.

The CDR3 here is CASSQDTGDLRQPQHF. The CDR3 region has the DNA TGCGCCAGCAGCCAAGACACCGGGGATTTACGGCAGCCCCAGCATTTT. This chain links TRBV4-1 with TRBJ1-5; no definite D call. V dropped 0 bases and J dropped 7 bases, with 16 bases sitting between them. CDR3 length: 16 residues. CDR1 is MGHRA and CDR2 is YSYEKL in the germline V gene.